These T cell receptor beta chains were read from a single sample in a study of blood T cells in healthy people across ages. TCRdb passed the 5' RACE reads through MiXCR, listing each CDR3 protein once. The sample lists around 1,600,000 distinct CDR3 sequences, roughly 43% occurring once. What was sequenced was blood. The receptors were sampled from a woman under 30 in good health. Both conserved end residues are part of each CDR3. Fields, in order: CDR3 protein, CDR3 DNA, clone size, J gene, V gene, D gene. The D gene is left open where the match is weak. Clone size is given for some rows only: seen once, a few or many times, or a class if the clone is expanded.

CDR3aa: CASSQEKLRNSPDTQYF
CDR3nt: TGTGCCAGCAGCCAGGAGAAGCTGAGAAATTCTCCAGATACGCAGTATTTT
abundance: -
j_gene: TRBJ2-3
v_gene: TRBV14
d_gene: -

CDR3aa: CAWSQVSGYNEQFF
CDR3nt: TGTGCCTGGAGTCAGGTATCAGGCTACAATGAGCAGTTCTTC
abundance: few
j_gene: TRBJ2-1
v_gene: TRBV30
d_gene: -

CDR3aa: CASSQDQGIQRQFF
CDR3nt: TGTGCCAGCAGCCAAGATCAAGGTATACAACGGCAGTTCTTC
abundance: -
j_gene: TRBJ2-1
v_gene: TRBV4-2
d_gene: -

CDR3aa: CASSVPLAGAYEQYF
CDR3nt: TGTGCCAGCAGCGTCCCACTAGCGGGAGCTTACGAGCAGTACTTC
abundance: -
j_gene: TRBJ2-7
v_gene: TRBV7-9
d_gene: TRBD2

CDR3aa: CASSQDQRQPQHF
CDR3nt: TGTGCCAGCAGCCAAGATCAGCGACAGCCCCAGCATTTT
abundance: few
j_gene: TRBJ1-5
v_gene: TRBV14
d_gene: -

CDR3aa: CASSLDGSGEETQYF
CDR3nt: TGCGCCAGCAGCTTGGACGGTAGCGGAGAAGAGACCCAGTACTTC
abundance: few
j_gene: TRBJ2-5
v_gene: TRBV5-1
d_gene: -

CDR3aa: CSAIPSGITDTQYF
CDR3nt: TGCAGTGCTATCCCTAGCGGGATAACAGATACGCAGTATTTT
abundance: few
j_gene: TRBJ2-3
v_gene: TRBV20-1
d_gene: TRBD2

CDR3aa: CASSQDQSNYGYTF
CDR3nt: TGTGCCAGCAGCCAAGATCAAAGTAACTATGGCTACACCTTC
abundance: -
j_gene: TRBJ1-2
v_gene: TRBV4-2
d_gene: -

CDR3aa: CGVGGRNLHEQYF
CDR3nt: TGCGGCGTTGGAGGGAGGAATCTACACGAGCAGTACTTC
abundance: -
j_gene: TRBJ2-7
v_gene: TRBV29-1
d_gene: -

CDR3aa: CAIGGPGLGYSYEQYF
CDR3nt: TGTGCCATCGGGGGGCCGGGACTGGGATACTCCTACGAGCAGTACTTC
abundance: -
j_gene: TRBJ2-7
v_gene: TRBV10-3
d_gene: -

CDR3aa: CASSLAQEDFYNEQFF
CDR3nt: TGTGCTAGCAGCTTAGCCCAGGAGGACTTTTACAATGAGCAGTTCTTC
abundance: -
j_gene: TRBJ2-1
v_gene: TRBV7-7
d_gene: -

CDR3aa: CATSRDEDRDYNEQYF
CDR3nt: TGTGCCACCAGCAGAGATGAGGACAGGGACTACAATGAGCAGTACTTC
abundance: -
j_gene: TRBJ2-7
v_gene: TRBV15
d_gene: -

CDR3aa: CASSLDTASNYGYTF
CDR3nt: TGCGCCAGCAGCTTGGATACTGCTTCTAACTATGGCTACACCTTC
abundance: once
j_gene: TRBJ1-2
v_gene: TRBV5-1
d_gene: -

CDR3aa: CSVEAGEGTNYGYTF
CDR3nt: TGCAGCGTTGAAGCAGGCGAAGGGACTAACTATGGCTACACCTTC
abundance: few
j_gene: TRBJ1-2
v_gene: TRBV29-1
d_gene: -

CDR3aa: CASRREVHNSPLHF
CDR3nt: TGTGCCAGCAGGAGAGAGGTTCACAATTCACCCCTCCACTTT
abundance: -
j_gene: TRBJ1-6
v_gene: TRBV6-5
d_gene: -

CDR3aa: CASSQTGGELFF
CDR3nt: TGTGCCAGCAGCCAAACGGGGGGGGAGCTGTTTTTT
abundance: -
j_gene: TRBJ2-2
v_gene: TRBV3-1
d_gene: -

CDR3aa: CASSLGSLTDTQYF
CDR3nt: TGTGCCAGCAGCTTAGGCTCCCTCACAGATACGCAGTATTTT
abundance: -
j_gene: TRBJ2-3
v_gene: TRBV11-1
d_gene: -

CDR3aa: CASSLSRGGEQYF
CDR3nt: TGCGCCAGCAGTCTATCGCGGGGCGGCGAGCAGTACTTC
abundance: few
j_gene: TRBJ2-7
v_gene: TRBV4-3
d_gene: -

CDR3aa: CAGSLKGAGFYNEQFF
CDR3nt: TGTGCCGGCAGCTTAAAGGGAGCGGGATTCTACAATGAGCAGTTCTTC
abundance: -
j_gene: TRBJ2-1
v_gene: TRBV7-2
d_gene: TRBD2

CDR3aa: CASRPLATYNEQYF
CDR3nt: TGTGCCAGTAGGCCCCTAGCGACCTACAATGAGCAGTACTTC
abundance: -
j_gene: TRBJ2-7
v_gene: TRBV19
d_gene: -

CDR3aa: CASSLAGTGFFQPQHF
CDR3nt: TGTGCCAGCAGTTTAGCCGGGACAGGGTTTTTTCAGCCCCAGCATTTT
abundance: -
j_gene: TRBJ1-5
v_gene: TRBV28
d_gene: TRBD1

CDR3aa: CASSRSAAPNYGYTF
CDR3nt: TGCGCCAGCAGCCGGTCGGCCGCCCCCAACTATGGCTACACCTTC
abundance: few
j_gene: TRBJ1-2
v_gene: TRBV4-3
d_gene: -

CDR3aa: CASSPSRESSYEQYF
CDR3nt: TGTGCCAGCAGCCCATCCCGCGAGAGCTCCTACGAGCAGTACTTC
abundance: few
j_gene: TRBJ2-7
v_gene: TRBV13
d_gene: -

CDR3aa: CSAREQGVGGDTQYF
CDR3nt: TGCAGTGCTAGAGAACAGGGGGTAGGAGGTGATACGCAGTATTTT
abundance: -
j_gene: TRBJ2-3
v_gene: TRBV20-1
d_gene: TRBD1

CDR3aa: CASSYSMSRGGNTEAFF
CDR3nt: TGTGCCAGCAGTTACTCGATGTCTCGGGGGGGGAACACTGAAGCTTTCTTT
abundance: -
j_gene: TRBJ1-1
v_gene: TRBV6-5
d_gene: -

CDR3aa: CASSELRETQFF
CDR3nt: TGTGCCAGCAGCGAACTGAGGGAGACCCAGTTCTTC
abundance: -
j_gene: TRBJ2-1
v_gene: TRBV7-2
d_gene: -

CDR3aa: CASRYLGDDEQYF
CDR3nt: TGTGCCAGCAGATATTTGGGGGACGACGAGCAGTACTTC
abundance: -
j_gene: TRBJ2-7
v_gene: TRBV2
d_gene: -

CDR3aa: CASSDMAGEQYF
CDR3nt: TGTGCCAGCAGTGACATGGCGGGGGAGCAGTACTTC
abundance: -
j_gene: TRBJ2-7
v_gene: TRBV5-5
d_gene: -

CDR3aa: CASGRKYQETQYF
CDR3nt: TGTGCCAGTGGGCGGAAGTACCAAGAGACCCAGTACTTC
abundance: -
j_gene: TRBJ2-5
v_gene: TRBV7-8
d_gene: -

CDR3aa: CASSQGETGELFF
CDR3nt: TGTGCCAGCAGCCAAGGGGAGACCGGGGAGCTGTTTTTT
abundance: many
j_gene: TRBJ2-2
v_gene: TRBV4-2
d_gene: -

CDR3aa: CASSYGGREETQYF
CDR3nt: TGTGCCAGCAGTTACGGCGGGAGGGAAGAGACCCAGTACTTC
abundance: -
j_gene: TRBJ2-5
v_gene: TRBV6-6
d_gene: TRBD2

CDR3aa: CASSFLGANGNGYTF
CDR3nt: TGTGCCAGCAGTTTTCTTGGGGCGAATGGAAATGGCTACACCTTC
abundance: few
j_gene: TRBJ1-2
v_gene: TRBV27
d_gene: -

CDR3aa: CASKRGLSTDMQYF
CDR3nt: TGTGCCAGCAAAAGGGGGCTTAGCACAGATATGCAGTATTTT
abundance: -
j_gene: TRBJ2-3
v_gene: TRBV12-3/TRBV12-4
d_gene: TRBD1